This TCR beta chain was obtained from a study of Graves' ophthalmopathy and Graves' hyperthyroidism. Symptoms, serum thyroxine and TRAb, thyroid ultrasound, and orbital computed tomography formed the diagnostic basis. Sampling approximately 10 ml of fresh peripheral blood provided the PBMCs. Germline CDR1 and CDR2: MDHEN and SYDVKM. The trim removed 5 bases at V and 4 bases at J, leaving 8 bases unmatched. The length of the CDR3 is 15 residues. TCR beta CDR3 amplification used RNA transcripts. HTBI primers were used in a first-round RT-PCR, which preceded a second-round multiplex PCR. TCRdb redid the calling of the multiplex PCR reads with MiXCR, one entry per CDR3 protein. The sample shows approximately 500,000 distinct CDR3 sequences, about an eighth of them seen only once. A remark on this clonotype: The antigen remains undetermined.

Study-level findings and limits: Appearing in blood as well were most expanded thyroid clonotypes above 0.001 frequency.

The TCR sequence derives from a young woman with Graves' ophthalmopathy. Sequences were obtained from blood. The chain couples TRBV28 to TRBJ1-5; 7 bases match TRBD1. The CDR3 loop reads CASSPTGRGNQPQHF. The CDR3 nucleotides are TGTGCCAGCAGTCCGACAGGGAGGGGGAATCAGCCCCAGCATTTT.